Listed here are 22 T cell receptor beta chains from one sample, sequenced in a study of HIV-infected children after antiretroviral therapy interruption. Sample treatment: PENTA 11 planned treatment interruption arm or continuous ART arm. Unique molecular identifiers were included in an RNA-based 3' RACE TCR library. MiXCR was run by TCRdb on the 3' RACE reads, yielding one entry per CDR3 protein. This table has 40,000 to 55,000 distinct CDR3 sequences, 4.3% appearing once. This specimen was CD45RA+ CD4+ T cells from PBMCs, pooled from several time points, taken from a donor given antiretroviral therapy, either interrupted or continuous. Subset defined: naive CD4+ CD45RA+ CD45RO- T cells. The receptor source for this set is a pool of human donors with HIV.

CDR3 DNA: TGCAGTGCTAGAGAAGGGGGCAATGAAGCTTTCTTT. It is translated as CSAREGGNEAFF. The chain combines TRBV20-1 with TRBJ1-1; 7 positions match TRBD1. V dropped 0 bases and J dropped 7; count of bases not matched to a gene: 2. The CDR3 has 12 residues. Germline-derived CDR1 and CDR2 are DFQATT and SNEGSKA (reference sequence).

This clonotype was recorded many times. The chain couples TRBV7-9 to TRBJ2-1; TRBD1 aligns across 7 bases. Per germline, CDR1 SEHNR and CDR2 FQNEAQ (reference sequence). The trim removed 1 base at V and 5 bases at J, leaving 2 bases unmatched. This CDR3 region has 14 residues. CDR3 protein: CASSLGQGDNEQFF. In DNA, the CDR3 is TGTGCCAGCAGCTTAGGGCAGGGGGACAATGAGCAGTTCTTC.

This clonotype was seen at least ten times. The CDR3 region is CASSPGNQETQYF. As DNA, the CDR3 is TGTGCCAGCAGCCCCGGCAACCAAGAGACCCAGTACTTC. The genes are TRBV9 and TRBJ2-5; no reliable D call. The V end was cut by 4 bases, the J end by 0 bases, with 7 bases between. The CDR3 totals 13 residues. The V gene's germline CDR1 is SGDLS and CDR2 YYNGEE.

In its sample, this clonotype was seen many times. The chain links TRBV7-2 to TRBJ2-3, with 9 bases lining up with TRBD2. The V and J ends lost 7 bases and 6 bases, in that order; junction bases with no gene match: 8. CDR3 size: 14 residues. Per the germline V gene, CDR1 is SGHTA and CDR2 is FQGNSA. The CDR3 loop is CASTPHAGGDTQYF. The CDR3 DNA sequence: TGTGCCAGCACCCCACACGCGGGGGGGGATACGCAGTATTTT.

The table lists this clonotype with many counts. The CDR3 nucleotides are TGCGCCAGCAGTGATTCTGGGGGCCCCTACGAGCAGTACTTC. Protein sequence: CASSDSGGPYEQYF. V usage is TRBV10-1 and J usage is TRBJ2-7, with a possible D match to TRBD1 (6 bases). The CDR3 covers 14 residues. Germline CDR1 WNHNN, CDR2 SYGVQD (reference sequence). The V and J ends lost 3 bases and 2 bases respectively, with 11 bases between them.

This clonotype was found a few times. The chain uses TRBV30 and TRBJ1-1; D is perhaps TRBD1 (5 bases). Trimming pared 3 bases from V and 1 base from J, leaving 12 bases between. The CDR3 extends over 14 amino acids. In germline, CDR1 is GTSNPN, CDR2 SVGIG (reference sequence). The CDR3 DNA is TGTGCCTGGAGCCCTGGGGCAAGGAACACTGAAGCTTTCTTT. Residues: CAWSPGARNTEAFF.

This clonotype appeared many times. The chain has TRBV19 and TRBJ2-3; D gene ambiguous. The CDR3 extends over 14 amino acids. Germline V gives CDR1 LNHDA, CDR2 SQIVND (reference sequence). The germline V and J ends were trimmed by 7 bases and 2 bases, with 13 bases remaining between them. CDR3 sequence reads: CASKQRASTDTQYF. CDR3 nucleotide sequence: TGTGCCAGTAAACAAAGGGCGTCCACAGATACGCAGTATTTT.

This clonotype was picked up many times. This chain uses TRBV7-8 with TRBJ2-1; no clear D gene. Per the germline V gene, CDR1 is SGHVS and CDR2 is FQNEAQ. The V end was cut by 5 bases, the J end by 7 bases, with 9 bases between. CDR3 length: 12 amino acids. CDR3 sequence: CASSPSGNEQFF. CDR3 bases: TGTGCCAGCAGCCCATCAGGAAATGAGCAGTTCTTC.

This clonotype was seen repeatedly, ten times or more. The V and J genes are TRBV5-1 and TRBJ2-7; 8 bases agree with TRBD1. V dropped 2 bases and J dropped 3; count of bases not matched to a gene: 13. This CDR3 is built from 17 residues. Germline values: CDR1 SGHRS, CDR2 YFSETQ. The CDR3 reads CASSFLPVGQAIYEQYF. The CDR3 DNA is TGCGCCAGCAGCTTTCTTCCCGTGGGACAGGCGATCTACGAGCAGTACTTC. The full variable domain, rest sourced from reference TRBV5-1 and TRBJ2-7, is KAGVTQTPRYLIKTRGQQVTLSCSPISGHRSVSWYQQTPGQGLQFLFEYFSETQRNKGNFPGRFSGRQFSNSRSEMNVSTLELGDSALYLCASSFLPVGQAIYEQYFGPGTRLTVT.

This clonotype was recorded at least ten times. The chain couples TRBV20-1 to TRBJ1-2, with D maybe TRBD1 (6 bases). The CDR3 consists of 13 residues. Trimming cost V 3 bases and J 7 bases, with 15 bases left between them. Germline V gene sequence: CDR1 DFQATT, CDR2 SNEGSKA (reference sequence). The CDR3 sequence: CSASRDTFRGYTF. CDR3 sequence (DNA): TGCAGTGCTAGTAGGGACACCTTTCGTGGCTACACCTTC.

The table lists this clonotype with many counts. The J gene is TRBJ2-6, the V gene TRBV10-3; D may correspond to TRBD1 or TRBD2 (5 bases each). The CDR3 length is 14 residues. Germline V gives CDR1 ENHRY, CDR2 SYGVKD. Trimming pared 3 bases from V and 4 bases from J, leaving 7 bases between. CDR3 sequence reads: CAISDEGGANVLTF. Written as DNA, the CDR3 is TGTGCCATCAGTGACGAGGGGGGGGCCAACGTCCTGACTTTC.

The table lists this clonotype with a few counts. The chain joins TRBV2 to TRBJ1-6; D ambiguous. CDR1 is SNHLY and CDR2 is FYNNEI in the germline V gene. The CDR3 has 14 residues. The V gene lost 4 bases and the J gene lost 1 base, with 5 bases spanning the gap. The CDR3 DNA follows: TGTGCCAGCAGTGTAGAATCCTATAATTCACCCCTCCACTTT. Protein product: CASSVESYNSPLHF.

This clonotype was seen many times. This sequence joins TRBV12-3 or TRBV12-4 and TRBJ1-5; 7 bases are a match to TRBD1. The CDR3 contains 15 residues. With V trimmed by 5 bases and J by 2 bases, 6 bases remained unmatched. CDR3 sequence: CASSPSGQGNQPQHF. In nucleotides, the CDR3 is TGTGCCAGCAGTCCTAGCGGACAGGGCAATCAGCCCCAGCATTTT.

In its sample, this clonotype was seen a few times. The CDR3 bases are TGCAGCGTTGTAGGCCGGGACAGGGGATACGAAAAACTGTTTTTT. Translation: CSVVGRDRGYEKLFF. The chain links TRBV29-1 to TRBJ1-4; TRBD1 agrees at 10 bases. With 4 bases clipped from V and 8 bases from J, the junction kept 10 bases outside the gene matches. CDR3 length equals 15 residues. The germline gives CDR1 SQVTM, CDR2 ANQGSEA.

This clonotype was seen many times. The CDR3 sequence is CASTQPTDEQFF. CDR3 sequence (DNA): TGTGCCAGCACCCAACCGACCGATGAGCAGTTCTTC. The chain combines TRBV7-8 with TRBJ2-1; D unresolved. CDR3 length: 12 amino acids. From germline, CDR1 is SGHVS and CDR2 FQNEAQ. V shed 7 bases and J shed 8 bases, with 12 bases lying between them.

The table lists this clonotype with many counts. The genes are TRBV2 and TRBJ2-4; maybe TRBD1 (5 bases). CDR1 and CDR2 (germline): SNHLY, FYNNEI. The CDR3 is 15 amino acids. V lost 2 bases, J lost 6 bases, and 14 bases lay in between. The CDR3 loop reads CASSESAGLANIQYF. CDR3 nucleotides: TGTGCCAGCAGTGAATCGGCAGGGTTGGCAAACATTCAGTACTTC. The whole variable domain, filled in from reference TRBV2 and TRBJ2-4, reads EPEVTQTPSHQVTQMGQEVILRCVPISNHLYFYWYRQILGQKVEFLVSFYNNEISEKSEIFDDQFSVERPDGSNFTLKIRSTKLEDSAMYFCASSESAGLANIQYFGAGTRLSVL.

This clonotype occurred a few times. This chain connects TRBV5-1 to TRBJ2-3; 10 nucleotides match TRBD1. V lost 7 bases to trimming and J lost 4 bases; unmatched junction nucleotides: 12. CDR1 is SGHRS, CDR2 YFSETQ, per germline. This CDR3 has 16 amino acids. The CDR3 spells CASARWTGGGSDTQYF. CDR3 sequence (DNA): TGCGCCAGCGCCCGGTGGACAGGGGGGGGGTCAGATACGCAGTATTTT. Variable domain in full (rest from reference TRBV5-1 and TRBJ2-3): KAGVTQTPRYLIKTRGQQVTLSCSPISGHRSVSWYQQTPGQGLQFLFEYFSETQRNKGNFPGRFSGRQFSNSRSEMNVSTLELGDSALYLCASARWTGGGSDTQYFGPGTRLTVL.

This clonotype was detected ten times or more. CDR3: CASSSPFTGNTEAFF. The CDR3 nucleotides read TGTGCCAGCAGCTCTCCTTTTACAGGTAACACTGAAGCTTTCTTT. The rearrangement joins TRBV5-5 to TRBJ1-1; D might be TRBD1 (5 bases). Per the germline V gene, CDR1 is SGHKS and CDR2 is YYEKEE (reference sequence). V was cut by 3 bases and J by 2 bases, with 14 bases left in between. The CDR3 consists of 15 residues.

This clonotype has at least ten counts. The chain recombines TRBV20-1 with TRBJ1-1, with 8 bases aligning to TRBD1. There are 15 residues in the CDR3. Trimming removed 3 bases from V and 1 base from J; junction bases left unmatched: 7. Germline V gives CDR1 DFQATT, CDR2 SNEGSKA (reference sequence). CDR3 sequence: CSARDRVLSNTEAFF. CDR3 DNA: TGCAGTGCTAGGGACAGGGTACTTTCGAACACTGAAGCTTTCTTT.

This clonotype was seen repeatedly, ten times or more. This rearrangement joins TRBV18 to TRBJ1-1; D not resolved. Germline V lookup: CDR1 KGHSH, CDR2 LQKENI. Trimming took 6 bases from V and 0 from J, leaving 11 bases between them. The CDR3 spans 14 residues. Here the CDR3 reads CASSPAAMNTEAFF. The CDR3 region has the DNA TGTGCCAGCTCCCCGGCAGCGATGAACACTGAAGCTTTCTTT.

This clonotype was counted ten times or more. The V gene is TRBV7-2, the J gene TRBJ2-3; 9 bases are shared with TRBD2. The junction had 5 bases not matched to a gene; V was cut back by 2 bases and J by 5 bases. The germline CDR1 and CDR2 sequences are SGHTA and FQGNSA. The CDR3 has 15 amino acids. CDR3 in DNA: TGTGCCAGCAGCTTAATAGCGGGGGCTCAAGATACGCAGTATTTT. Its protein is CASSLIAGAQDTQYF.

The chain recombines TRBV5-6 with TRBJ1-3; 10 positions agree with TRBD1. Germline V gene lookup returns CDR1 SGHDT and CDR2 YYEEEE. J gave up 0 bases and V 2 bases, and 5 bases lay outside the gene matches. This CDR3 is built from 17 residues. This CDR3 is CASSLGDRGRSGNTIYF. CDR3 coding DNA: TGTGCCAGCAGCTTAGGGGACAGGGGCCGCTCTGGAAACACCATATATTTT.